Following are 5 T cell receptor beta chains from one sample sequenced in a study of T cell responses to AZD1222 COVID-19 vaccine. The method was immunoSEQ multiplex PCR; TCRdb's version includes in-frame clones alone and lacks a portion of them. The repertoire holds around 160,000 clones, with about 90% as singletons. The source was peripheral blood, collected 28 days after the second AZD1222 dose. All receptors come from an adult who received the AZD1222 COVID-19 vaccine.

The chain has TRBV25-1 and TRBJ2-1; 12 nucleotides agree with TRBD2. Trimming removed 6 bases from V and 3 bases from J; junction bases left unmatched: 3. The CDR3 is 15 amino acids. Germline loops: CDR1 MGHDK, CDR2 SYGVNS. The CDR3 protein is CASRGTSGHYNEQFF. The CDR3 bases are TGTGCCAGCAGGGGGACTAGCGGGCACTACAATGAGCAGTTCTTC.

The chain carries TRBV6-1 and TRBJ1-2; unclear D gene. The CDR3 is made up of 13 amino acids. V was cut by 0 bases and J by 3 bases, with 5 bases left in between. Germline V lookup: CDR1 MNHNS, CDR2 SASEGT. This CDR3 reads CASSEAGDYGYTF. The CDR3, as DNA: TGTGCCAGCAGTGAAGCCGGAGACTATGGCTACACCTTC.

This chain uses TRBV3-1 (or the pseudogene TRBV3-2) with TRBJ1-4, with D unresolved. The CDR3 contains 14 residues. From germline, CDR1 is LGHDT and CDR2 YNNKEL (reference sequence). Trimming took off 4 bases at V and 0 bases at J, with 6 bases between the two ends. CDR3 sequence reads: CASSRGATNEKLFF. As DNA, the CDR3 is TGTGCCAGCAGCCGCGGGGCAACTAATGAAAAACTGTTTTTT.

This chain links TRBV5-4 with TRBJ2-7, with 9 bases identical to TRBD2. V lost 5 bases, J lost 4 bases, and 10 bases stayed unmatched. Germline CDR1 reads SGHNT; CDR2 reads YYREEE (reference sequence). This CDR3 spans 15 amino acids. The CDR3 nucleotides read TGTGCCAGCAGGCGGGGGGGGCAGGGGGTGTACGAGCAGTACTTC. This translates into CASRRGGQGVYEQYF.

This clone was found a few times. The chain combines TRBV6-5 with TRBJ1-4, with a weak D call TRBD1 (6 bases). CDR1 and CDR2 (germline): MNHEY, SVGAGI. The germline V and J ends were trimmed by 8 bases and 4 bases, with 11 bases remaining between them. The CDR3 contains 13 residues. The CDR3 region is CASFGQLNEKLFF. The CDR3 nucleotides read TGTGCCAGCTTCGGACAGCTTAATGAAAAACTGTTTTTT.